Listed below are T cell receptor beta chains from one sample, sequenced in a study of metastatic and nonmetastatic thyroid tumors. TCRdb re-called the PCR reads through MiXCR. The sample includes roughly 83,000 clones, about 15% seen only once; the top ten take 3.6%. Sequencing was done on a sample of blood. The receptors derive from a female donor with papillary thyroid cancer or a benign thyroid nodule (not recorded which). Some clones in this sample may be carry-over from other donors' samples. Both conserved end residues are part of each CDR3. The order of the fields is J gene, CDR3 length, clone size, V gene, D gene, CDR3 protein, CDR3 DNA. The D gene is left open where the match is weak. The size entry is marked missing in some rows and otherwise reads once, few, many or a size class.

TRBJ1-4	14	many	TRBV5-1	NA	CASSSGEGYEKLFF	TGCGCCAGCAGCTCTGGGGAGGGGTATGAAAAACTGTTTTTT
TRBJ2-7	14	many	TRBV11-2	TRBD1	CASLGDRGVREQYF	TGTGCCAGCCTGGGGGACAGGGGTGTGAGGGAGCAGTACTTC
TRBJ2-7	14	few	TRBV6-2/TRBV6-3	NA	CASSYPPTEYEQYF	TGTGCCAGCAGTTACCCCCCGACCGAATACGAGCAGTACTTC
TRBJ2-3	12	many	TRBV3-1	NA	CASSPSRNTQYF	TGTGCCAGCAGCCCCTCGAGAAATACGCAGTATTTT
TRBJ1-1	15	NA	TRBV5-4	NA	CASSLIGRQNTEAFF	TGTGCCAGCAGCTTGATTGGGAGACAGAACACTGAAGCTTTCTTT
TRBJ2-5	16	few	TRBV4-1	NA	CASSQDPGTSGETQYF	TGCGCCAGCAGCCAAGACCCGGGTACAAGCGGGGAGACCCAGTACTTC
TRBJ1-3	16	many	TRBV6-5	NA	CASSYGRSSSGNTIYF	TGTGCCAGCAGTTACGGAAGGAGTTCCTCCGGAAACACCATATATTTT
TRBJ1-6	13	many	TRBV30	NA	CAWMEDRHSPLHF	TGTGCCTGGATGGAGGATCGGCATTCACCCCTCCACTTT
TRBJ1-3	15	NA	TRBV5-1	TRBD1	CASSQDRPPGNTIYF	TGCGCCAGCTCGCAGGACAGGCCCCCTGGAAACACCATATATTTT
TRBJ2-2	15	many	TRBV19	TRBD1	CATMVGTVNTGELFF	TGTGCCACCATGGTGGGGACAGTGAACACCGGGGAGCTGTTTTTT
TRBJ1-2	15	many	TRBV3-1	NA	CASSQLLKGRGGYTF	TGTGCCAGCAGCCAACTGCTCAAGGGGAGGGGTGGCTACACCTTC
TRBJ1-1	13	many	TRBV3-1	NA	CASSQAGRAEAFF	TGTGCCAGCAGCCAAGCGGGCCGGGCCGAAGCTTTCTTT